This record looks at one TCR beta chain sequence and its context. This entry comes from a study of blood T cell repertoires in COVID-19. About the study: From T cells, B-cell-depleted T cells, or PBMCs came the material, which was cDNA or gDNA.

Repertoires were generated with immunoSEQ multiplex PCR, while TCRdb's copy carries only in-frame clones and drops some. This table holds around 200,000 clones, around 89% found once. Participants were placed into cohorts based on the clinical history they reported. The recovered donors of Cohort 3 showed two negative PCRs, clearance, or symptom resolution. The source material was PBMCs or T cells enriched from blood (not recorded which). This TCR was recovered from a man under 40 who had recovered from COVID-19.

The CDR3 DNA reads as TGTGCCAGCAGTTCCGTACTAGCGGGAGTCGTCGGGGAGCTGTTTTTT. It is translated as CASSSVLAGVVGELFF. The chain joins TRBV27 to TRBJ2-2; 11 positions agree with TRBD2. Germline V gene lookup returns CDR1 MNHEY and CDR2 SMNVEV (reference sequence). V gave up 4 bases and J gave up 7 bases; unmatched junction bases: 8. The CDR3 is made up of 16 amino acids.